These 5 T cell receptor beta chains were sequenced from one sample in a study of blood T cell repertoires in COVID-19. The method was immunoSEQ multiplex PCR; TCRdb's version includes in-frame clones alone and lacks a portion of them. In the table there are about 39,000 clones, about four fifths of which are singletons. The specimen sequenced was peripheral blood. The receptors come from a man in his 70s with acute or convalescent COVID-19.

The chain links TRBV5-1 to TRBJ1-1; 7 bases map to TRBD1. Germline V CDR1 and CDR2: SGHRS, YFSETQ. Trimming at V came to 0 bases and at J to 0 bases, leaving 2 bases not matched to a gene. This CDR3 is built from 15 residues. CDR3 coding DNA: TGCGCCAGCAGCTTGGGAGGGGGCCTGAACACTGAAGCTTTCTTT. This sequence encodes CASSLGGGLNTEAFF.

This clone has a count of ten or more. The V call is TRBV6-5, the J call TRBJ2-2; a possible D gene is TRBD2 (6 bases). The CDR3 sequence is 12 residues long. CDR1 and CDR2 from the germline V gene are MNHEY and SVGAGI. V lost 6 bases to trimming and J lost 4 bases, with 6 bases between them. The CDR3 sequence is CASRGGTGELFF. The CDR3, as DNA: TGTGCCAGCAGGGGGGGCACCGGGGAGCTGTTTTTT.

This chain links TRBV5-4 with TRBJ2-2; the match to TRBD1 covers 11 bases. Per the germline V gene, CDR1 is SGHNT and CDR2 is YYREEE (reference sequence). There are 16 residues in the CDR3. Unmatched junction bases numbered 6, after V lost 4 bases and J lost 4 bases. The CDR3 sequence is CASSPGGTGGTGELFF. Written as DNA, the CDR3 is TGTGCCAGCAGCCCTGGCGGGACAGGGGGCACCGGGGAGCTGTTTTTT.

The V and J genes are TRBV3-1 (or the pseudogene TRBV3-2) and TRBJ2-7; D not certain. V lost 1 base and J lost 4, with 5 bases in between. This CDR3 comprises 12 residues. Germline assignment: CDR1 LGHDT and CDR2 YNNKEL (reference sequence). Written as DNA, the CDR3 is TGTGCCAGCAGCCAAGTTCTTTACGAGCAGTACTTC. Amino acid sequence: CASSQVLYEQYF.

The chain links TRBV3-1 (or the pseudogene TRBV3-2) to TRBJ2-2; TRBD1 agrees at 9 bases. In germline, CDR1 is LGHDT, CDR2 YNNKEL (reference sequence). The CDR3 covers 18 residues. V lost 3 bases, J lost 4 bases, and 12 bases stayed unmatched. The CDR3 DNA is TGTGCCAGCAGCCAGTACCCGCCGGGACAGGGAAGCACCGGGGAGCTGTTTTTT. Translated: CASSQYPPGQGSTGELFF.